This note documents a single TCR beta chain sequence. Trimming removed 1 base from V and 11 bases from J, with 15 bases in between. The CDR3 is 13 amino acids. Germline V gives CDR1 SQVTM, CDR2 ANQGSEA. The data derive from a study of CD8+ T cells in alopecia areata. After isolation, RNA underwent reverse transcription to generate cDNA as the sequencing template. The protocol was immunoSEQ multiplex PCR, while the TCRdb copy is restricted to in-frame clones and leaves out a portion. The sample lists some 150,000 clones; about 51% were seen once. The sequencing used CD8+ T cells sorted from blood, collected at week 0. The chain has TRBV29-1 and TRBJ1-5; no clear D gene. This TCR was recovered from a human donor with alopecia areata. In DNA form, the CDR3 reads TGCAGCGTTGAAGGTAGGGATAAACGGGCCCAGCATTTT. Translating gives CSVEGRDKRAQHF.